These 19 T cell receptor beta chains share one sample of origin, sequenced in a study of OX40 agonist ivuxolimab in advanced cancers. Only in-frame clones appear in the TCRdb table, and some are missing; sequencing was by immunoSEQ multiplex PCR. The sample holds tens of thousands of clones, approximately 88% seen once. The starting material was CD4+ or CD8+ T cells sorted from blood, obtained in a trial of the OX40 agonist ivuxolimab. These receptors were collected from an adult with an advanced solid tumor such as melanoma, head and neck, liver or kidney cancer.

This clone was seen a few times. The CDR3 loop reads CASSSGTGSVSYGYTF. CDR3 in DNA: TGTGCCAGCAGCTCCGGGACAGGGTCAGTTTCCTATGGCTACACCTTC. The chain links TRBV28 to TRBJ1-2, with 9 positions matching TRBD1. The CDR3 consists of 16 residues. Looked up from germline, CDR1 is MDHEN and CDR2 is SYDVKM. V trimming: 6 bases; J trimming: 4 bases; junction bases outside the gene matches: 12.

The V call is TRBV27, the J call TRBJ1-2; no clear D. The V gene's germline CDR1 is MNHEY and CDR2 SMNVEV (reference sequence). The CDR3 runs 14 residues. V was pared by 6 bases and J by 4 bases, with 15 bases between. The CDR3 DNA reads as TGTGCCAGCAGAGGAGATGCAGGAAGCTATGGCTACACCTTC. Its protein is CASRGDAGSYGYTF.

The rearrangement links TRBV5-1 to TRBJ2-6; D is perhaps TRBD1 (5 bases). V was shortened by 3 bases and J by 4 bases, with 17 bases between the two germline ends. CDR1 and CDR2 (germline): SGHRS, YFSETQ. The CDR3 runs to 17 residues. The CDR3 bases are TGCGCCAGCAGCTCTGACAGCCCGGTTAAGGGGGCCAACGTCCTGACTTTC. This encodes CASSSDSPVKGANVLTF.

V usage is TRBV29-1 and J usage is TRBJ2-5; 12 nucleotides align to TRBD1. The CDR3 is made up of 14 amino acids. The ends lost 6 bases at V and 5 bases at J; junction bases unmatched: 7. Germline V gene lookup returns CDR1 SQVTM and CDR2 ANQGSEA. Here the CDR3 reads CSVTVGQGAETQYF. CDR3 nucleotides: TGCAGCGTGACAGTGGGACAGGGGGCGGAGACCCAGTACTTC. The full variable domain, in which reference TRBV29-1 and TRBJ2-5 provide the parts outside the CDR3, is SAVISQKPSRDICQRGTSLTIQCQVDSQVTMMFWYRQQPGQSLTLIATANQGSEATYESGFVIDKFPISRPNLTFSTLTVSNMSPEDSSIYLCSVTVGQGAETQYFGPGTRLLVL.

The genes are TRBV28 and TRBJ1-1; 9 bases match TRBD1. The germline CDR1 and CDR2 sequences are MDHEN and SYDVKM. V dropped 5 bases and J dropped 5; count of bases not matched to a gene: 6. The CDR3 spans 14 residues. The CDR3 DNA sequence: TGTGCCAGCAGTGACACAGGGGGCCGAACTGAAGCTTTCTTT. This sequence encodes CASSDTGGRTEAFF.

The chain recombines TRBV5-4 with TRBJ2-3, with D tentatively TRBD1 or TRBD2 (5 bases each). The CDR3 consists of 15 residues. Looked up from germline, CDR1 is SGHNT and CDR2 is YYREEE (reference sequence). V was clipped by 0 bases and J by 1 base, with 9 bases between them. The DNA for the CDR3 is TGTGCCAGCAGCTTGGATACGGGGCGCACAGATACGCAGTATTTT. Protein: CASSLDTGRTDTQYF.

J is TRBJ2-5 and V is TRBV6-5; 7 bases line up with TRBD1. The CDR3 has 15 amino acids. Looked up from germline, CDR1 is MNHEY and CDR2 is SVGAGI. Trimming removed 0 bases from V and 4 bases from J; junction bases left unmatched: 5. CDR3 residues: CASSYSLGGAETQYF. In nucleotides, the CDR3 is TGTGCCAGCAGTTACTCGTTAGGGGGCGCAGAGACCCAGTACTTC.

In DNA form, the CDR3 reads TGTGCCAGCAGTGAAAGGAGGGCTCCCTACGAGCAGTACGTC. Protein sequence: CASSERRAPYEQYV. The chain carries TRBV6-1 and TRBJ2-7, with a possible D match to TRBD2 (6 bases). The V gene's germline CDR1 is MNHNS and CDR2 SASEGT. Deletions cut 2 bases from V and 2 bases from J, with 10 bases between. The CDR3 spans 14 residues.

The table lists this clone with a count of one. This chain joins TRBV25-1 and TRBJ1-6; no clear D gene. Germline assignment: CDR1 MGHDK and CDR2 SYGVNS. The ends were cut back, 6 bases at V and 5 bases at J, with 14 bases in the middle. This CDR3 comprises 15 residues. The CDR3 bases are TGTGCCAGCAGCAGTCGAAGGGCCGATAATTCACCCCTCCACTTT. Encoded protein: CASSSRRADNSPLHF.

The V call is TRBV28, the J call TRBJ1-5; D gene uncertain. Germline values: CDR1 MDHEN, CDR2 SYDVKM. The length of the CDR3 is 14 residues. Trimming removed 2 bases at V and 2 bases at J, with 7 bases between. As DNA, the CDR3 is TGTGCCAGCAGTTTACGGGCAGGCAATCAGCCCCAGCATTTT. It specifies CASSLRAGNQPQHF. Full variable domain (missing parts from reference TRBV28 and TRBJ1-5): DVKVTQSSRYLVKRTGEKVFLECVQDMDHENMFWYRQDPGLGLRLIYFSYDVKMKEKGDIPEGYSVSREKKERFSLILESASTNQTSMYLCASSLRAGNQPQHFGDGTRLSIL.

The V gene is TRBV2, the J gene TRBJ1-6; D might be TRBD1 (5 bases). The CDR3 runs 15 residues. V lost 0 bases and J lost 7, with 10 bases in between. CDR1 SNHLY and CDR2 FYNNEI come from the germline V gene. The DNA for the CDR3 is TGTGCCAGCAGTGAAGCCAGGGACGTGAATTCACCCCTCCACTTT. Its translation is CASSEARDVNSPLHF.

V gene TRBV19 combines with J gene TRBJ1-1, with 8 positions matching TRBD1. This CDR3 has 15 amino acids. Germline V gene data show CDR1 as LNHDA and CDR2 as SQIVND (reference sequence). V lost 4 bases and J lost 1; bases outside the gene matches: 5. The CDR3 DNA is TGTGCCAGTAGTACGCCGGGACAGGCGAACACTGAAGCTTTCTTT. This translates into CASSTPGQANTEAFF.

The chain has TRBV30 and TRBJ2-1; no definite D call. Trimming pared 1 base from V and 3 bases from J, leaving 10 bases between. Germline CDR1 is GTSNPN and CDR2 is SVGIG (reference sequence). The CDR3 runs to 14 residues. CDR3 region: CAWSGGASYNEQFF. The CDR3 DNA sequence: TGTGCCTGGAGTGGAGGAGCGAGCTACAATGAGCAGTTCTTC.

This chain links TRBV9 with TRBJ2-3; 11 bases are a match to TRBD2. Per the germline V gene, CDR1 is SGDLS and CDR2 is YYNGEE. The CDR3 is 17 amino acids. V lost 0 bases to trimming and J lost 2 bases; unmatched junction nucleotides: 5. The CDR3 loop reads CASSVGLAGGLTDTQYF. The CDR3 coding sequence is TGTGCCAGCAGCGTAGGGCTAGCGGGAGGCCTCACAGATACGCAGTATTTT.

The chain carries TRBV28 and TRBJ2-7, with D hard to call. Looked up from germline, CDR1 is MDHEN and CDR2 is SYDVKM. CDR3 size: 14 residues. Trimming pared 6 bases from V and 2 bases from J, leaving 14 bases between. CDR3 sequence (DNA): TGTGCCAGCAGCGTTGCCCGGACCCCCTACGAGCAGTACTTC. It specifies CASSVARTPYEQYF.

CDR3: CASSYGQGEEKLFF. In DNA form, the CDR3 reads TGCGCCAGCAGCTACGGACAGGGGGAAGAAAAACTGTTTTTT. The V gene is TRBV5-1, the J gene TRBJ1-4, with TRBD1 matching over 10 bases. This CDR3 comprises 14 residues. The junction had 4 bases not matched to a gene; V was cut back by 3 bases and J by 8 bases. The germline V gene has CDR1 SGHRS and CDR2 YFSETQ.

V usage is TRBV19 and J usage is TRBJ2-1, with TRBD2 matching 8 bases. V lost 3 bases to trimming and J lost 1 base; unmatched junction nucleotides: 8. The CDR3 extends over 17 amino acids. CDR1 and CDR2 from the germline V gene are LNHDA and SQIVND (reference sequence). CDR3 bases: TGTGCCAGTAGTATGGGGAGGGGCGGGAGGTCCTACAATGAGCAGTTCTTC. The encoded protein is CASSMGRGGRSYNEQFF. Combining the CDR3 with reference TRBV19 and TRBJ2-1 gives the whole variable domain DGGITQSPKYLFRKEGQNVTLSCEQNLNHDAMYWYRQDPGQGLRLIYYSQIVNDFQKGDIAEGYSVSREKKESFPLTVTSAQKNPTAFYLCASSMGRGGRSYNEQFFGPGTRLTVL.

This clone was recorded once. The chain has TRBV25-1 and TRBJ2-3; TRBD2 agrees at 8 bases. Trimming at V came to 3 bases and at J to 9 bases, leaving 11 bases not matched to a gene. From germline, CDR1 is MGHDK and CDR2 SYGVNS. This CDR3 has 15 amino acids. The chain's CDR3 is CASSDPGLEANTQYF. CDR3 bases: TGTGCCAGCAGTGATCCGGGACTAGAGGCAAACACGCAGTATTTT.

Points on this clone: The same CDR3 can be traced to other DNA sequences in this sample. The chain is built from TRBV5-4 and TRBJ1-1; TRBD1 aligns across 7 bases. V dropped 0 bases and J dropped 5; count of bases not matched to a gene: 4. Germline V CDR1 and CDR2: SGHNT, YYREEE (reference sequence). The CDR3 loop spans 14 amino acids. The CDR3 sequence is CASSLGQGGTEAFF. The CDR3 DNA follows: TGTGCCAGCAGCTTGGGACAGGGAGGAACTGAAGCTTTCTTT. Variable domain in full (rest from reference TRBV5-4 and TRBJ1-1): ETGVTQSPTHLIKTRGQQVTLRCSSQSGHNTVSWYQQALGQGPQFIFQYYREEENGRGNFPPRFSGLQFPNYSSELNVNALELDDSALYLCASSLGQGGTEAFFGQGTRLTVV.